Here is one T cell receptor beta chain with its context. Its antigen remains unidentified. From germline, CDR1 is MDHEN and CDR2 SYDVKM. The length of the CDR3 is 16 residues. Trimming cost V 6 bases and J 7 bases; bases outside gene matches: 14. The source of the sample is a study of cytomegalovirus exposure and HLA in healthy donors. Study-wide results and caveats: CMV serostatus was the only immune exposure information that was available.

60 Vbeta and 13 Jbeta primers were used in PCR. Assay: immunoSEQ multiplex PCR; the TCRdb copy retains only in-frame clones and omits some. The data contain tens of thousands of clones, over 70% of them singletons. Healthy bone marrow donors made up the donors. The sequence was obtained from a man in his forties or fifties in good health and CMV-seropositive. Sample: PBMCs. The chain joins TRBV28 to TRBJ2-2, with 7 positions matching TRBD2. The CDR3 spells CASRVPAGDGGGELFF. The CDR3 nucleotides are TGTGCCAGCAGAGTCCCGGCGGGGGATGGTGGCGGGGAGCTGTTTTTT.